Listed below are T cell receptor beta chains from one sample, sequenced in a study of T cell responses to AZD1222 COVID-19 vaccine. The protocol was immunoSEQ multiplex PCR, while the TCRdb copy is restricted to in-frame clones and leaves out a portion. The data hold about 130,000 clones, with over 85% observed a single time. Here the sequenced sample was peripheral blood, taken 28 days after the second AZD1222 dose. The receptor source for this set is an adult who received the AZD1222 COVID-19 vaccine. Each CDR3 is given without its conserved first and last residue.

CDR3: ASTTERLNTEAF
V: TRBV4-1
J: TRBJ1-1

CDR3: ASSLQVYNEQF
V: TRBV7-8
J: TRBJ2-1

CDR3: ASSYSSQARGYGYT
V: TRBV6-5
J: TRBJ1-2

CDR3: ASRPDRSGNTIY
V: TRBV7-9
J: TRBJ1-3

CDR3: ASSYKGTGLVGGYT
V: TRBV6-5
J: TRBJ1-2

CDR3: ASSPGDRGTVNEKLF
V: TRBV5-6
J: TRBJ1-4

CDR3: ASSAWTGRSSGANVLT
V: TRBV7-9
J: TRBJ2-6

CDR3: ASSEFLARNSPLH
V: TRBV6-1
J: TRBJ1-6

CDR3: AIKGSSGANVLT
V: TRBV10-3
J: TRBJ2-6

CDR3: ATRTVYNEQF
V: TRBV19
J: TRBJ2-1

CDR3: ASSLGVGDEGNQPQH
V: TRBV5-1
J: TRBJ1-5

CDR3: ASSPGTSGAPTQY
V: TRBV5-1
J: TRBJ2-3

CDR3: ASSRDRDVGGYT
V: TRBV9
J: TRBJ1-2

CDR3: ASSAGGAPTDTQY
V: TRBV9
J: TRBJ2-3

CDR3: ASSQSSMGETEAF
V: TRBV5-1
J: TRBJ1-1

CDR3: ASSLGSGTQY
V: TRBV12-3/TRBV12-4
J: TRBJ2-3

CDR3: ASSLQGYEQY
V: TRBV6-5
J: TRBJ2-7

CDR3: ASSPGLAGGTDTQY
V: TRBV5-1
J: TRBJ2-3

CDR3: ASTAGFDVYEQY
V: TRBV3-1/TRBV3-2
J: TRBJ2-7

CDR3: ASSFLGPGWEQY
V: TRBV2
J: TRBJ2-7

CDR3: ASSYMFGIGTEAF
V: TRBV6-5
J: TRBJ1-1

CDR3: ASRRDRSSYNSPLH
V: TRBV2
J: TRBJ1-6

CDR3: ASSAKMGQYTEAF
V: TRBV19
J: TRBJ1-1

CDR3: ASRTQGDHSLRYGYT
V: TRBV2
J: TRBJ1-2

CDR3: ASSIDGQRTDTQY
V: TRBV2
J: TRBJ2-3

CDR3: SASTDTNYGYT
V: TRBV20-1
J: TRBJ1-2

CDR3: ASSSLGLTGYYSPLH
V: TRBV5-6
J: TRBJ1-6

CDR3: ASSPTGTVPDTQY
V: TRBV7-9
J: TRBJ2-3

CDR3: ASSRTGGIRYEQY
V: TRBV5-1
J: TRBJ2-7

CDR3: ASSPGTGMTTDTQY
V: TRBV5-1
J: TRBJ2-3

CDR3: ASSPGGPSTDTQY
V: TRBV7-3
J: TRBJ2-3

CDR3: ASSQDWASEAF
V: TRBV14
J: TRBJ1-1

CDR3: ASSQGHNSYEQY
V: TRBV3-1/TRBV3-2
J: TRBJ2-7

CDR3: ASSSTGGGYT
V: TRBV7-9
J: TRBJ1-2

CDR3: ASKTGGVLVSTEAF
V: TRBV5-8
J: TRBJ1-1

CDR3: ASRRRATTAETQY
V: TRBV2
J: TRBJ2-5

CDR3: ASSYPGGGNEKLF
V: TRBV6-2/TRBV6-3
J: TRBJ1-4

CDR3: ASSLRTSGTGELF
V: TRBV6-5
J: TRBJ2-2

CDR3: ASSQGLGRVTEAF
V: TRBV4-2
J: TRBJ1-1

CDR3: ASSFERFRPQH
V: TRBV12-3/TRBV12-4
J: TRBJ1-5

CDR3: ANKEGAQGNTIY
V: TRBV23-1
J: TRBJ1-3

CDR3: ASSPNTANSPLH
V: TRBV7-9
J: TRBJ1-6

CDR3: ASSFGQENTGELF
V: TRBV6-5
J: TRBJ2-2

CDR3: ASSLNNNYGYT
V: TRBV27
J: TRBJ1-2

CDR3: ASNAGPKKSPLH
V: TRBV6-5
J: TRBJ1-6

CDR3: ASSRESVVSNQPQH
V: TRBV19
J: TRBJ1-5

CDR3: ACSYSGNTIY
V: TRBV2
J: TRBJ1-3

CDR3: ASSFYDRGNSPLH
V: TRBV19
J: TRBJ1-6

CDR3: ASSLPTGTGNYGYT
V: TRBV5-4
J: TRBJ1-2

CDR3: ASSQTGTTNYGYT
V: TRBV7-2
J: TRBJ1-2

CDR3: SVSQGDTEAF
V: TRBV29-1
J: TRBJ1-1

CDR3: ASSAPGQVNTEAF
V: TRBV19
J: TRBJ1-1

CDR3: ATSDLYSTDTQY
V: TRBV24-1
J: TRBJ2-3

CDR3: ASSERLGSDYT
V: TRBV6-1
J: TRBJ1-2

CDR3: ASSQDIGQGGYEQY
V: TRBV4-1
J: TRBJ2-7

CDR3: ASSRWEAGANVLT
V: TRBV6-5
J: TRBJ2-6

CDR3: ASSLGQGYGYT
V: TRBV12-3/TRBV12-4
J: TRBJ1-2

CDR3: ASSLLRARTEAF
V: TRBV7-8
J: TRBJ1-1

CDR3: ASSPINQPQH
V: TRBV7-9
J: TRBJ1-5

CDR3: ASSLGPGPRRPEAF
V: TRBV7-2
J: TRBJ1-1